These 14 T cell receptor beta chains were sequenced from one sample in a study of blood T cell repertoires in COVID-19. The method was immunoSEQ multiplex PCR; TCRdb's version includes in-frame clones alone and lacks a portion of them. Here the sample spans 250,000 or so clones, around 88% being singletons. Sequencing was performed on peripheral blood. The source of these receptors is a man older than 75 with acute or convalescent COVID-19.

The chain combines TRBV9 with TRBJ1-4, with no clear D. The CDR3 spans 17 residues. Germline CDR1 and CDR2: SGDLS and YYNGEE. V was cut by 3 bases and J by 0 bases, with 15 bases left in between. CDR3 loop: CASSGGRESTTNEKLFF. DNA of the CDR3: TGTGCCAGCAGCGGAGGACGGGAGAGTACAACTAATGAAAAACTGTTTTTT.

V and J are TRBV6-1 and TRBJ1-5; tentatively, D is TRBD1 (6 bases). Between the trimmed V and J ends, which lost 2 bases and 0 bases, there was a span of 11 bases. Per germline, CDR1 MNHNS and CDR2 SASEGT. The CDR3 is made up of 16 amino acids. This CDR3 is CASSELTGYSNQPQHF. In DNA form, the CDR3 reads TGTGCCAGCAGTGAATTGACAGGCTATAGCAATCAGCCCCAGCATTTT.

V and J are TRBV28 and TRBJ1-5; D is unclear. Germline values: CDR1 MDHEN, CDR2 SYDVKM. This CDR3 is 14 amino acids long. The V end was cut by 6 bases, the J end by 5 bases, with 14 bases between. Written as DNA, the CDR3 is TGTGCCAGCAGCCGTGAGGTGAAGGATCAGCCCCAGCATTTT. Residues: CASSREVKDQPQHF.

This sequence joins TRBV7-6 and TRBJ1-4; D possibly corresponds to TRBD1 (6 bases). There are 16 residues in the CDR3. Trimming pared 5 bases from V and 4 bases from J, leaving 17 bases between. Germline-derived CDR1 and CDR2 are SGHVS and FNYEAQ. The CDR3 protein is CASSPSPGRGNEKLFF. CDR3 sequence (DNA): TGTGCCAGCAGCCCCTCGCCGGGCAGGGGTAATGAAAAACTGTTTTTT.

The J gene is TRBJ2-7, the V gene TRBV10-2, with 8 bases that match TRBD1. Germline lookup yields CDR1 WSHSY and CDR2 SAAADI. With 5 bases clipped from V and 4 bases from J, the junction kept 4 bases outside the gene matches. This CDR3 is 13 amino acids long. The CDR3 DNA reads TGCGCCAGCAGTCGGGACAGGTATTACGAGCAGTACTTC. It encodes CASSRDRYYEQYF.

V and J are TRBV5-4 and TRBJ1-2; TRBD1 might be the D (5 bases). The CDR3 sequence is 17 residues long. Germline values: CDR1 SGHNT, CDR2 YYREEE (reference sequence). Trimming removed 2 bases from V and 2 bases from J, with 19 bases in between. The CDR3 reads CASSFMRKGQPNYGYTF. CDR3 sequence (DNA): TGTGCCAGCAGCTTCATGAGGAAGGGGCAGCCCAACTATGGCTACACCTTC. Full variable domain (rest looked up from reference TRBV5-4 and TRBJ1-2): ETGVTQSPTHLIKTRGQQVTLRCSSQSGHNTVSWYQQALGQGPQFIFQYYREEENGRGNFPPRFSGLQFPNYSSELNVNALELDDSALYLCASSFMRKGQPNYGYTFGSGTRLTVV.

The chain links TRBV6-6 to TRBJ1-4; D is ambiguous. Trimming shortened V by 6 bases and J by 8 bases, and 13 bases separated the two germline ends. The germline gives CDR1 MNHNY, CDR2 SVGAGI (reference sequence). CDR3 size: 13 residues. The CDR3 DNA is TGTGCCAGCAGATCCGGTCAACCCGAAAAACTGTTTTTT. Translation: CASRSGQPEKLFF.

J is TRBJ1-2 and V is TRBV9; the match to TRBD1 covers 8 bases. J was trimmed by 2 bases and V by 4 bases; bases with no gene match: 7. The germline V gene encodes CDR1 SGDLS and CDR2 YYNGEE. The CDR3 spans 15 residues. The CDR3 here is CASSIRGQGNYGYTF. CDR3 DNA sequence: TGTGCCAGCAGCATACGAGGACAGGGAAACTATGGCTACACCTTC.

This rearrangement joins TRBV10-3 to TRBJ1-5, with no clear D. This CDR3 has 13 amino acids. With 4 bases removed from V and 5 bases from J, the gap between germline ends came to 9 bases. Germline values: CDR1 ENHRY, CDR2 SYGVKD. DNA of the CDR3: TGTGCCATCAGTGGAGGGCAGGATCAGCCCCAGCATTTT. It is translated as CAISGGQDQPQHF.

The chain joins TRBV16 to TRBJ2-2; D call uncertain. V was trimmed by 1 base and J by 8 bases, leaving 17 bases between them. Germline V gives CDR1 KGHSY, CDR2 FQNENV. This CDR3 contains 16 residues. The DNA of the CDR3 is TGTGCCAGCAGCCAATTCGTGCCAGCGCCGCTGGGGGAGCTGTTTTTT. Residues: CASSQFVPAPLGELFF.

This sequence joins TRBV3-1 (or the pseudogene TRBV3-2) and TRBJ2-3; 8 bases agree with TRBD2. CDR1 is LGHDT and CDR2 is YNNKEL in the germline V gene (reference sequence). Trimming took 6 bases from V and 2 from J; bases not matched to a gene: 10. CDR3 size: 16 residues. This chain's CDR3 is CASRPYTAGVTDTQYF. CDR3 nucleotides: TGTGCCAGCAGACCCTATACAGCGGGGGTCACAGATACGCAGTATTTT.

The rearrangement uses TRBV7-3 and TRBJ2-1; 14 bases align to TRBD2. V lost 2 bases to trimming and J lost 6 bases; unmatched junction nucleotides: 3. The germline gives CDR1 SGHTA, CDR2 FQGTGA. The CDR3 length is 16 residues. CDR3 region: CASSLGGLAGVNEQFF. In DNA form, the CDR3 reads TGTGCCAGCAGCTTAGGGGGACTAGCGGGAGTCAATGAGCAGTTCTTC.

The CDR3 loop is CASRPRTSGSYEQYF. The CDR3 nucleotides read TGTGCCAGCAGACCACGGACTAGCGGCTCCTACGAGCAGTACTTC. This chain uses TRBV3-1 (or the pseudogene TRBV3-2) with TRBJ2-7, with 10 bases fitting TRBD2. From germline, CDR1 is LGHDT and CDR2 YNNKEL (reference sequence). V was clipped by 6 bases and J by 0 bases; unmatched bases: 5. CDR3 size: 15 residues.

The chain combines TRBV19 with TRBJ1-6; D is undetermined. The V gene lost 7 bases and the J gene lost 3 bases, with 13 bases spanning the gap. Looked up from germline, CDR1 is LNHDA and CDR2 is SQIVND (reference sequence). This CDR3 region has 15 residues. The CDR3 protein is CASNLRGVYNSPLHF. DNA for the CDR3: TGTGCCAGTAACCTCCGAGGCGTCTATAATTCACCCCTCCACTTT.